This entry lists 30 T cell receptor beta chains sequenced from one sample in a study of blood T cells in healthy people across ages. Primers used in a second PCR of about 7 to 12 cycles were a sample-barcoded 5' primer and a J-beta primer mix. TCRdb reanalysed the 5' RACE reads using MiXCR and keeps one entry per CDR3 protein. The table has more than 1 million distinct CDR3 sequences, around 45% seen once. Sequenced input: blood. The receptors originated from an older woman in good health.

This clonotype appeared many times. This chain links TRBV6-6 with TRBJ2-3; 9 nucleotides align to TRBD1. CDR1 is MNHNY, CDR2 SVGAGI, per germline (reference sequence). This CDR3 has 16 residues. V lost 5 bases and J lost 0; bases outside the gene matches: 6. DNA for the CDR3: TGTGCCAGCAGTAGGGGGACAGGGCATAGCACAGATACGCAGTATTTT. It specifies CASSRGTGHSTDTQYF.

This clonotype was counted only a few times. The chain employs TRBV5-1 and TRBJ2-3; D call uncertain. V was shortened by 0 bases and J by 2 bases, with 7 bases between the two germline ends. Germline V lookup: CDR1 SGHRS, CDR2 YFSETQ. The CDR3 has 14 residues. As DNA, the CDR3 is TGCGCCAGCAGCTTGGGGCAGCTCACAGATACGCAGTATTTT. As protein: CASSLGQLTDTQYF.

The chain uses TRBV28 and TRBJ1-5; the match to TRBD1 covers 8 bases. Germline lookup yields CDR1 MDHEN and CDR2 SYDVKM. V was clipped by 7 bases and J by 7 bases; unmatched bases: 6. CDR3 length: 13 amino acids. The CDR3 sequence is CASIGTGPQPQHF. In DNA form, the CDR3 reads TGTGCCAGCATCGGGACAGGTCCCCAGCCCCAGCATTTT.

This sequence joins TRBV5-1 and TRBJ2-5, with D possibly matching TRBD1 (6 bases). The length of the CDR3 is 16 residues. V was pared by 2 bases and J by 5 bases, with 19 bases between. CDR1 and CDR2 from the germline V gene are SGHRS and YFSETQ. The CDR3 sequence is CASSLTGTLLGETQYF. The CDR3 DNA follows: TGCGCCAGCAGCTTAACCGGGACACTTTTAGGCGAGACCCAGTACTTC.

This clonotype was seen more than once but under ten times. The rearrangement uses TRBV5-1 and TRBJ2-1; 9 bases align to TRBD2. Germline CDR1 reads SGHRS; CDR2 reads YFSETQ. J lost 7 bases, V lost 5 bases, and 1 base had no gene match. CDR3 length equals 12 residues. In nucleotides, the CDR3 is TGCGCCAGCAGGCGGGAGGGAAATGAGCAGTTCTTC. This codes for CASRREGNEQFF.

The chain couples TRBV20-1 to TRBJ2-1; no clear D. V shed 4 bases and J shed 0 bases, with 7 bases lying between them. Germline CDR1 is DFQATT and CDR2 is SNEGSKA (reference sequence). The CDR3 consists of 13 residues. CDR3: CSAKDSSYNEQFF. Here the CDR3 DNA reads TGCAGTGCTAAGGATAGCTCCTACAATGAGCAGTTCTTC.

The chain recombines TRBV29-1 with TRBJ1-4; no reliable D call. Between the trimmed V and J ends, which lost 7 bases and 5 bases, there was a span of 8 bases. The CDR3 spans 11 residues. Per germline, CDR1 SQVTM and CDR2 ANQGSEA. CDR3 sequence reads: CSGGGNEKLFF. CDR3 nucleotides: TGCAGCGGTGGCGGGAATGAAAAACTGTTTTTT.

This clonotype was observed a few times. The rearrangement uses TRBV12-3 or TRBV12-4 and TRBJ1-2, with TRBD1 identical over 8 bases. Germline trimming cut 1 base from V and 6 bases from J; bases unmatched to any gene: 4. This CDR3 spans 14 amino acids. This CDR3 reads CASSLGQGRNGYTF. In nucleotides, the CDR3 is TGTGCCAGCAGTTTAGGACAGGGGAGGAATGGCTACACCTTC.

As for this clonotype: Compared with germline, one end of the junction differs, possibly owing to a read error. This chain joins TRBV7-9 and TRBJ2-6, with D possibly TRBD1 on 5 matching bases. Germline V gene lookup returns CDR1 SEHNR and CDR2 FQNEAQ (reference sequence). The CDR3 is made up of 15 amino acids. The CDR3 DNA follows: TGTGCCAGCAGCCCAATGACCCCTGGGGCCGACGTCCTGACTTTC. It encodes CASSPMTPGADVLTF.

The genes are TRBV5-1 and TRBJ1-6; D remains ambiguous. There are 16 residues in the CDR3. Germline CDR1 is SGHRS and CDR2 is YFSETQ. Trimming cost V 1 base and J 7 bases, with 15 bases left between them. Here the CDR3 DNA reads TGCGCCAGCAGCTTGTCGTCCCGGGCGGGGAATTCACCCCTCCACTTT. Encoded protein: CASSLSSRAGNSPLHF.

The chain joins TRBV10-3 to TRBJ2-2, with a weak D call TRBD2 (6 bases). The CDR3 extends over 14 amino acids. The V end lost 6 bases, the J end lost 1 base, and 9 bases lay between the germline ends. Germline V gives CDR1 ENHRY, CDR2 SYGVKD. CDR3 DNA: TGTGCCATCAGCCGGGAGCAGAACACCGGGGAGCTGTTTTTT. As protein: CAISREQNTGELFF.

The chain employs TRBV27 and TRBJ1-1; 7 nucleotides line up with TRBD1. Germline CDR1 MNHEY, CDR2 SMNVEV (reference sequence). This CDR3 has 14 residues. Germline trimming cut 3 bases from V and 2 bases from J; bases unmatched to any gene: 3. In DNA form, the CDR3 reads TGTGCCAGCAGTTTTGGGACAGTAAACACTGAAGCTTTCTTT. Its translation is CASSFGTVNTEAFF.

This sequence joins TRBV11-2 and TRBJ2-5; D unclear. Germline V gives CDR1 SGHAT, CDR2 FQNNGV. CDR3 length: 13 residues. V was cut by 5 bases and J by 4 bases, with 11 bases left in between. The CDR3 region is CASSPISLETQYF. In DNA form, the CDR3 reads TGTGCCAGCAGCCCCATAAGCCTAGAGACCCAGTACTTC.

The count of this clonotype is one. The chain recombines TRBV20-1 with TRBJ2-5; D is unclear. Germline lookup yields CDR1 DFQATT and CDR2 SNEGSKA (reference sequence). The CDR3 loop spans 11 amino acids. V was pared by 2 bases and J by 11 bases, with 12 bases between. The CDR3 reads CSARSPNEQYF. The CDR3 DNA follows: TGCAGTGCTAGATCTCCCAATGAGCAGTACTTC.

This clonotype was observed a handful of times. The chain employs TRBV2 and TRBJ2-3; 9 bases map to TRBD1. Trimming at V came to 7 bases and at J to 6 bases, leaving 17 bases not matched to a gene. The CDR3 is made up of 17 amino acids. From germline, CDR1 is SNHLY and CDR2 FYNNEI. CDR3: CASTKLPTGGFDDTQYF. CDR3 sequence (DNA): TGTGCCAGCACCAAGCTACCGACAGGGGGTTTTGACGATACGCAGTATTTT.

The chain has TRBV4-2 and TRBJ1-5; TRBD1 agrees at 8 bases. Germline V gene sequence: CDR1 LGHNA, CDR2 YNFKEQ. The CDR3 extends over 18 amino acids. J lost 0 bases, V lost 0 bases, and 7 bases had no gene match. CDR3: CASSQEVQGAGSNQPQHF. The CDR3 DNA reads TGTGCCAGCAGCCAAGAGGTGCAGGGGGCTGGTAGCAATCAGCCCCAGCATTTT.

This clonotype was counted a few times. The rearrangement joins TRBV12-3 or TRBV12-4 to TRBJ2-7, with TRBD2 matching 11 bases. The CDR3 consists of 16 residues. V shed 5 bases, J shed 1 base, and the junction held 7 bases outside the gene matches. CDR3 region: CASSKRTSGPSYEQYF. The CDR3 region has the DNA TGTGCCAGCAGTAAACGGACTAGCGGGCCTTCCTACGAGCAGTACTTC.

The rearrangement links TRBV4-1 to TRBJ2-1, with D perhaps TRBD2 (6 bases). The CDR3 has 18 residues. Per the germline V gene, CDR1 is MGHRA and CDR2 is YSYEKL. Trimming took off 10 bases at V and 2 bases at J, with 27 bases between the two ends. The CDR3 is CATARSLGDGGAYNEQFF. DNA for the CDR3: TGCGCCACAGCCCGGTCCTTAGGGGATGGCGGGGCCTACAATGAGCAGTTCTTC.

There are a few counts of this clonotype. V usage is TRBV29-1 and J usage is TRBJ2-7; maybe TRBD1 (6 bases). The V end was cut by 4 bases, the J end by 2 bases, with 9 bases between. CDR1 is SQVTM and CDR2 is ANQGSEA in the germline V gene. There are 12 residues in the CDR3. The CDR3 DNA is TGCAGCGTTGTTACAGGGCCCTACGAGCAGTACTTC. Translated, it gives CSVVTGPYEQYF.

This clonotype came up many times. This could be a read error, since a much larger clone is one nucleotide away. The gene calls are TRBV6-5 and TRBJ2-5, with D hard to call. The CDR3 length is 13 residues. The V gene's germline CDR1 is MNHEY and CDR2 SVGAGI. V shed 3 bases and J shed 11 bases, with 16 bases lying between them. The CDR3 loop is CASSYGRWGEQYF. Here the CDR3 DNA reads TGTGCCAGCAGTTATGGGCGGTGGGGTGAGCAGTACTTC.

This chain joins TRBV20-1 and TRBJ1-5; D is ambiguous. CDR3 size: 13 residues. V was trimmed by 6 bases and J by 2 bases, leaving 11 bases between them. Germline CDR1 is DFQATT and CDR2 is SNEGSKA (reference sequence). DNA of the CDR3: TGCAGTGCCCCTACACGCGGCAATCAGCCCCAGCATTTT. This sequence encodes CSAPTRGNQPQHF.

The chain recombines TRBV9 with TRBJ2-7; the D is unclear. The CDR3 is 15 residues long. Germline CDR1 and CDR2: SGDLS and YYNGEE. V was cut by 0 bases and J by 0 bases, with 10 bases left in between. CDR3 residues: CASSVDAVSSYEQYF. CDR3 DNA sequence: TGTGCCAGCAGCGTAGATGCGGTAAGCTCCTACGAGCAGTACTTC.

The table lists this clonotype with a few counts. The chain employs TRBV2 and TRBJ2-1; 7 bases are a match to TRBD2. Unmatched junction bases numbered 16, after V lost 6 bases and J lost 5 bases. Germline values: CDR1 SNHLY, CDR2 FYNNEI. This CDR3 is built from 17 residues. CDR3 in DNA: TGTGCCAGCAGAGGAGGGAGTGGGAGGGCTTCCCACAATGAGCAGTTCTTC. It specifies CASRGGSGRASHNEQFF.

This clonotype was observed a few times. The CDR3 DNA sequence: TGCGCCAGCAGCCAAGATTCCTTCCCGAGCTCCTACAATGAGCAGTTCTTC. Its protein product is CASSQDSFPSSYNEQFF. The chain joins TRBV4-1 to TRBJ2-1, with unresolved D. Germline CDR1 reads MGHRA; CDR2 reads YSYEKL. This CDR3 comprises 17 residues. The ends were cut back, 0 bases at V and 0 bases at J, with 12 bases in the middle.

This rearrangement joins TRBV29-1 to TRBJ2-1; 11 bases are a match to TRBD1. The CDR3 runs to 15 residues. V lost 7 bases and J lost 0; bases outside the gene matches: 5. Germline CDR1 reads SQVTM; CDR2 reads ANQGSEA. CDR3 nucleotide sequence: TGCAGCGACGGGACAGGGGGGAGCTCCTACAATGAGCAGTTCTTC. As protein: CSDGTGGSSYNEQFF.

At least ten counts were recorded for this clonotype. The V and J genes are TRBV29-1 and TRBJ2-4; no definite D call. The CDR3 spans 15 residues. The germline V gene encodes CDR1 SQVTM and CDR2 ANQGSEA. Trimming took off 6 bases at V and 0 bases at J, with 15 bases between the two ends. This CDR3 reads CSVTITTLAKNIQYF. The DNA of the CDR3 is TGCAGCGTAACAATAACCACATTAGCCAAAAACATTCAGTACTTC.

The count of this clonotype is one. The V gene is TRBV4-1, the J gene TRBJ2-2, with D unresolved. CDR1 MGHRA and CDR2 YSYEKL come from the germline V gene. This CDR3 spans 16 amino acids. V lost 0 bases and J lost 7, with 15 bases in between. CDR3 sequence reads: CASSQDRAAVYGELFF. In DNA form, the CDR3 reads TGCGCCAGCAGCCAAGATCGGGCGGCCGTATACGGGGAGCTGTTTTTT.

This clonotype was seen only a few times. The chain couples TRBV2 to TRBJ2-1, with a tentative D call TRBD2 (6 bases). Germline CDR1 and CDR2: SNHLY and FYNNEI. Deletions cut 6 bases from V and 3 bases from J, with 18 bases between. This CDR3 is 16 amino acids long. The CDR3 here is CASRSTRASDYNEQFF. Here the CDR3 DNA reads TGTGCCAGCAGATCTACGCGGGCTAGCGACTACAATGAGCAGTTCTTC. The full variable domain, with the rest looked up from reference TRBV2 and TRBJ2-1, is EPEVTQTPSHQVTQMGQEVILRCVPISNHLYFYWYRQILGQKVEFLVSFYNNEISEKSEIFDDQFSVERPDGSNFTLKIRSTKLEDSAMYFCASRSTRASDYNEQFFGPGTRLTVL.

V and J are TRBV2 and TRBJ2-3; the match to TRBD2 covers 9 bases. The germline V gene has CDR1 SNHLY and CDR2 FYNNEI. With 5 bases clipped from V and 5 bases from J, the junction kept 8 bases outside the gene matches. This CDR3 has 15 residues. The CDR3 loop reads CASSRGGRAGDTQYF. CDR3 DNA: TGTGCCAGCAGTCGTGGCGGGAGGGCCGGAGATACGCAGTATTTT.

The chain has TRBV12-3 or TRBV12-4 and TRBJ1-5; D ambiguous. This CDR3 spans 12 amino acids. The ends were cut back, 1 base at V and 11 bases at J, with 9 bases in the middle. CDR3 sequence reads: CASSLVGSTQHF. Written as DNA, the CDR3 is TGTGCCAGCAGTTTAGTGGGTAGTACCCAGCATTTT.